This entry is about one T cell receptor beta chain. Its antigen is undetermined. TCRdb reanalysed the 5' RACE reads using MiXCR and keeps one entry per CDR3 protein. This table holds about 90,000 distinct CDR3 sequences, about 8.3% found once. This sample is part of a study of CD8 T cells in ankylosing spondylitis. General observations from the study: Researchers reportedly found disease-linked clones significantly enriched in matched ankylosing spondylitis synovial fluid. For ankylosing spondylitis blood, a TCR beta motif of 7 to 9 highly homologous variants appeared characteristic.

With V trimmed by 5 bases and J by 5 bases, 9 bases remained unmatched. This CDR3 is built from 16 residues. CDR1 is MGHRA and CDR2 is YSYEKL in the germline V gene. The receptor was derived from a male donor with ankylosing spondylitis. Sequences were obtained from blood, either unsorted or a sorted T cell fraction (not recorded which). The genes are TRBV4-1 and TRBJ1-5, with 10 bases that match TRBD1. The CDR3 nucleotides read TGCGCCAGCAGCAGAGGACAGGGGGTCTCGGATCAGCCCCAGCATTTT. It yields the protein CASSRGQGVSDQPQHF.